This is a list of T cell receptor beta chains from one sample in a study of cytomegalovirus exposure and HLA in healthy donors. TCRdb keeps only in-frame clones here, not all; method: immunoSEQ multiplex PCR. The table has about 86,000 clones, about two thirds seen once. The sequencing input was PBMCs. The origin of the receptors is a man aged 60 to 75 in good health and CMV-seronegative. Each CDR3 is given with its conserved first and last residue.

cdr3_aa,v_call,j_call
CASSPPLAGSTGELFF,TRBV11-2,TRBJ2-2
CASSLGEFNQPQHF,TRBV5-1,TRBJ1-5
CASSQSVGGRYGYTF,TRBV23-1,TRBJ1-2
CASSALAARDETQYF,TRBV6-1,TRBJ2-5
CAWSPGRANTEAFF,TRBV30,TRBJ1-1
CASSLPSGYTF,TRBV5-8,TRBJ1-2
CASSQRTGSEAFF,TRBV4-3,TRBJ1-1
CASSLTVANEQFF,TRBV5-6,TRBJ2-1
CASSQDGRGTTNEKLFF,TRBV4-1,TRBJ1-4
CASSDTGGAGNTIYF,TRBV5-1,TRBJ1-3
CASSEYDREHSNQPQHF,TRBV25-1,TRBJ1-5
CASSRGTSGGNEQFF,TRBV7-2,TRBJ2-1
CASSHGSGGVADTQYF,TRBV4-3,TRBJ2-3
CASSSQEPDTQYF,TRBV11-3,TRBJ2-3
CASSWPRLAGATYEQYF,TRBV28,TRBJ2-7
CASSATGLNSPLHF,TRBV27,TRBJ1-6
CATSREIDRETQYF,TRBV15,TRBJ2-3
CASSENQGLDSPLHF,TRBV25-1,TRBJ1-6
CASSLRVATGAETQYF,TRBV7-6,TRBJ2-5
CASSSYLISGGGTDTQYF,TRBV7-2,TRBJ2-3
CASSFPPRAGFEQYF,TRBV7-9,TRBJ2-7
CSVQQGLNTEAFF,TRBV29-1,TRBJ1-1
CASSTRETQYF,TRBV7-9,TRBJ2-5
CASSEPEGLPNTEAFF,TRBV6-1,TRBJ1-1
CASSLGLQGDGYTF,TRBV11-2,TRBJ1-2
CASSLGTRGDTQYF,TRBV4-3,TRBJ2-3
CASSPGWQGTNTGELFF,TRBV5-4,TRBJ2-2
CASSDSDRTGGDYEQYF,TRBV6-4,TRBJ2-7
CASSLAGQVGQPQHF,TRBV7-2,TRBJ1-5
CASSPPAGLDEKLFF,TRBV18,TRBJ1-4
CASSSGLAGGDEQFF,TRBV5-6,TRBJ2-1
CASSVGTGGPTEAFF,TRBV9,TRBJ1-1
CASIGGEAAIREQYF,TRBV28,TRBJ2-7
CASSRLAGEETQYF,TRBV5-5,TRBJ2-5
CASSPTTGHTGELFF,TRBV11-3,TRBJ2-2
CASSPPGVGGEAFF,TRBV9,TRBJ1-1
CAFPGQGNEQYF,TRBV30,TRBJ2-7
CAWSVSRTGGAGIATEAFF,TRBV30,TRBJ1-1
CASSPLGGQVGNTIYF,TRBV7-2,TRBJ1-3
CASSRAGRASGDTQYF,TRBV4-2,TRBJ2-3